One sample yielded the 32 T cell receptor beta chains listed below, sequenced in a study of T cells after yellow fever vaccination. Each CDR3 protein gets one entry after TCRdb re-called the 5' RACE reads with MiXCR. The repertoire holds a few hundred thousand distinct CDR3 sequences, with about 15% as singletons. The starting material was PBMCs, obtained 5 days after the first yellow fever vaccination. The receptor source for this set is a man younger than 35 who received the YFV17D yellow fever vaccine.

In this sample, this clonotype turned up a few times. This chain links TRBV5-1 with TRBJ1-3, with unresolved D. This CDR3 contains 14 residues. Trimming took off 1 base at V and 2 bases at J, with 7 bases between the two ends. Germline CDR1 and CDR2: SGHRS and YFSETQ. The CDR3: CASSLLDPGNTIYF. CDR3 coding DNA: TGCGCCAGCAGCTTGCTGGATCCTGGAAACACCATATATTTT. Supplemented by reference TRBV5-1 and TRBJ1-3, the full variable domain reads KAGVTQTPRYLIKTRGQQVTLSCSPISGHRSVSWYQQTPGQGLQFLFEYFSETQRNKGNFPGRFSGRQFSNSRSEMNVSTLELGDSALYLCASSLLDPGNTIYFGEGSWLTVV.

The rearrangement uses TRBV9 and TRBJ2-1; 7 bases map to TRBD2. V was pared by 0 bases and J by 6 bases, with 6 bases of the junction left unmatched. Germline assignment: CDR1 SGDLS and CDR2 YYNGEE. The CDR3 is 15 amino acids. This chain's CDR3 is CASSVGSGTPNEQFF. CDR3 nucleotide sequence: TGTGCCAGCAGCGTAGGGAGCGGGACTCCCAATGAGCAGTTCTTC.

There are a few counts of this clonotype. The rearrangement joins TRBV6-5 to TRBJ1-5, with no clear D. Per the germline V gene, CDR1 is MNHEY and CDR2 is SVGAGI. CDR3 length equals 13 residues. V was trimmed by 2 bases and J by 5 bases, leaving 7 bases between them. The CDR3 coding sequence is TGTGCCAGCAGTTACAACAGAGATCAGCCCCAGCATTTT. Its translation: CASSYNRDQPQHF.

This chain joins TRBV18 and TRBJ1-2, with D maybe TRBD1 (5 bases). This CDR3 spans 14 amino acids. The V end lost 2 bases, the J end lost 4 bases, and 11 bases lay between the germline ends. Germline V lookup: CDR1 KGHSH, CDR2 LQKENI. CDR3 nucleotides: TGTGCCAGCTCACCAGGCGGGGCTTTCTATGGCTACACCTTC. The encoded protein is CASSPGGAFYGYTF.

V gene TRBV6-5 combines with J gene TRBJ2-7, with a possible D match to TRBD2 (6 bases). Germline assignment: CDR1 MNHEY and CDR2 SVGAGI. The V end lost 8 bases, the J end lost 7 bases, and 15 bases lay between the germline ends. The CDR3 extends over 12 amino acids. The CDR3 protein is CASSRLVGEQYF. The DNA of the CDR3 is TGTGCCAGCTCCAGACTAGTAGGGGAGCAGTACTTC.

In this sample, this clonotype turned up many times. The V call is TRBV12-3 or TRBV12-4, the J call TRBJ2-5; TRBD2 agrees at 12 bases. The V and J ends lost 4 bases and 4 bases, in that order; junction bases with no gene match: 7. The CDR3 consists of 16 residues. CDR3 nucleotides: TGTGCCAGCAGTTCCGGGACTAGCGGGCGGGCAGAGACCCAGTACTTC. Translating it yields CASSSGTSGRAETQYF.

This chain uses TRBV5-1 with TRBJ2-3; the match to TRBD2 covers 11 bases. V dropped 0 bases and J dropped 5; count of bases not matched to a gene: 5. Germline V CDR1 and CDR2: SGHRS, YFSETQ. This CDR3 comprises 16 residues. This chain's CDR3 is CASSLARLAGGDTQYF. The CDR3 bases are TGCGCCAGCAGCTTGGCACGGCTAGCGGGGGGAGATACGCAGTATTTT.

This chain connects TRBV6-6 to TRBJ2-2; the D is unclear. The CDR3 runs to 11 residues. CDR1 is MNHNY, CDR2 SVGAGI, per germline (reference sequence). V gave up 3 bases and J gave up 8 bases, with 4 bases separating them. DNA of the CDR3: TGTGCCAGCAGTTATCAAGGGGAGCTGTTTTTT. Its protein product is CASSYQGELFF.

The chain has TRBV9 and TRBJ1-2; D not resolved. Trimming took 4 bases from V and 7 from J, leaving 14 bases between them. Germline CDR1 and CDR2: SGDLS and YYNGEE. This CDR3 has 13 amino acids. DNA for the CDR3: TGTGCCAGCAGCCCCGGGGAGGATGGTGGCTACACCTTC. This encodes CASSPGEDGGYTF.

Only a few counts were recorded for this clonotype. This chain uses TRBV7-2 with TRBJ2-3, with unresolved D. Germline values: CDR1 SGHTA, CDR2 FQGNSA. CDR3 size: 14 residues. Deletions cut 3 bases from V and 2 bases from J, with 9 bases between. The CDR3 nucleotides read TGTGCCAGCAGCTTGTGGAAGGACACAGATACGCAGTATTTT. It translates to CASSLWKDTDTQYF. Full variable domain (rest looked up from reference TRBV7-2 and TRBJ2-3): GAGVSQSPSNKVTEKGKDVELRCDPISGHTALYWYRQSLGQGLEFLIYFQGNSAPDKSGLPSDRFSAERTGGSVSTLTIQRTQQEDSAVYLCASSLWKDTDTQYFGPGTRLTVL.

This clonotype was observed many times. V gene TRBV5-1 combines with J gene TRBJ2-2; D uncertain. With 5 bases removed from V and 7 bases from J, the gap between germline ends came to 12 bases. Per germline, CDR1 SGHRS and CDR2 YFSETQ. CDR3 length: 13 residues. The CDR3 region is CASRGPEDGELFF. The CDR3 DNA is TGCGCCAGCAGGGGCCCCGAGGACGGGGAGCTGTTTTTT.

This clonotype appeared a few times. The chain joins TRBV7-9 to TRBJ1-6; maybe TRBD1 (6 bases). The CDR3 is 14 amino acids. V was clipped by 5 bases and J by 13 bases, with 18 bases between them. Germline lookup yields CDR1 SEHNR and CDR2 FQNEAQ (reference sequence). The CDR3 loop reads CASSRTGQYDPLHF. The CDR3 coding sequence is TGTGCCAGCAGCCGAACGGGACAATATGATCCCCTCCACTTT.

This clonotype came up a few times. The CDR3: CASSPGARTGELFF. The CDR3 DNA reads as TGTGCCAGCAGCCCAGGGGCCCGAACCGGGGAGCTGTTTTTT. This rearrangement joins TRBV28 to TRBJ2-2, with a possible D match to TRBD1 (6 bases). The CDR3 sequence is 14 residues long. Trimming cost V 6 bases and J 5 bases, with 13 bases left between them. CDR1 and CDR2 from the germline V gene are MDHEN and SYDVKM.

Only a few counts were recorded for this clonotype. The chain combines TRBV5-6 with TRBJ1-2; a weak D match, TRBD1 (5 bases). The ends were cut back, 4 bases at V and 4 bases at J, with 14 bases in the middle. Looked up from germline, CDR1 is SGHDT and CDR2 is YYEEEE. The CDR3 has 14 residues. CDR3 sequence: CASSPPDSLYGYTF. As DNA, the CDR3 is TGTGCCAGCAGCCCTCCTGACAGCCTCTATGGCTACACCTTC.

This clonotype has just a few counts. The V call is TRBV20-1, the J call TRBJ1-1; D is uncertain. The germline V gene has CDR1 DFQATT and CDR2 SNEGSKA (reference sequence). Trimming cost V 3 bases and J 0 bases, with 8 bases left between them. CDR3 length: 13 amino acids. CDR3 loop: CSAREAVNTEAFF. CDR3 in DNA: TGCAGTGCTAGGGAAGCGGTGAACACTGAAGCTTTCTTT.

In this sample, this clonotype turned up a few times. A read error may produce the germline difference seen at one junction end. The rearrangement links TRBV7-7 to TRBJ1-1; no definite D call. Germline values: CDR1 SSHAT, CDR2 FNYEAQ (reference sequence). This CDR3 contains 15 residues. CDR3 loop: CASRPFRDLGTEAFF. CDR3 sequence (DNA): TGTGCTAGCAGACCCTTTAGGGATTTAGGCACTGAAGCTTTCTTT.

This clonotype was seen just once. The V call is TRBV4-1, the J call TRBJ2-7; D is uncertain. V gave up 3 bases and J gave up 3 bases, with 12 bases separating them. Per the germline V gene, CDR1 is MGHRA and CDR2 is YSYEKL. The CDR3 has 14 residues. Here the CDR3 reads CASSHGTEDYEQYF. The CDR3 DNA follows: TGCGCCAGCAGCCACGGTACGGAAGACTACGAGCAGTACTTC.

In DNA, the CDR3 is TGTGCCAGCAGGGGTTGGGCGGATACGCAGTATTTT. This translates into CASRGWADTQYF. This sequence joins TRBV5-4 and TRBJ2-3; no reliable D call. CDR1 and CDR2 (germline): SGHNT, YYREEE (reference sequence). The CDR3 has 12 amino acids. The germline V and J ends were trimmed by 5 bases and 6 bases, with 10 bases remaining between them.

This clonotype was counted only a few times. V and J are TRBV7-2 and TRBJ1-2, with no clear D. The ends were cut back, 1 base at V and 4 bases at J, with 10 bases in the middle. The CDR3 consists of 14 residues. CDR1 and CDR2 from the germline V gene are SGHTA and FQGNSA. The CDR3, as DNA: TGTGCCAGCAGCTTAGGAGTCAGAGGCTATGGCTACACCTTC. It translates to CASSLGVRGYGYTF.

The table lists this clonotype with a few counts. The chain is built from TRBV11-2 and TRBJ2-1; 11 bases are shared with TRBD2. The V segment lost 5 bases and the J segment 6 bases; nucleotides outside the gene matches: 6. The V gene's germline CDR1 is SGHAT and CDR2 FQNNGV. The CDR3 sequence is 15 residues long. CDR3 coding DNA: TGTGCCAGCAGCCCGGGACTAGCGGACAGCAATGAGCAGTTCTTC. Amino acids: CASSPGLADSNEQFF.

This clonotype has a count of ten or more. V usage is TRBV5-6 and J usage is TRBJ2-3; D might be TRBD2 (5 bases). CDR3 length: 11 residues. V was pared by 7 bases and J by 6 bases, with 9 bases between. Germline CDR1 is SGHDT and CDR2 is YYEEEE. The CDR3 region is CASGRRDTQYF. The CDR3 region has the DNA TGTGCCAGCGGCAGGAGGGATACGCAGTATTTT.

The sample holds a few counts of this clonotype. The chain is built from TRBV7-8 and TRBJ1-6; D gene unclear. Germline CDR1 and CDR2: SGHVS and FQNEAQ. This CDR3 has 13 residues. The V and J ends lost 3 bases and 13 bases respectively, with 13 bases between them. The CDR3 nucleotides are TGTGCCAGCAGCTTCCTGCAGGCCGGTCCCCTCCACTTT. The encoded protein is CASSFLQAGPLHF.

This clonotype was detected only a few times. This rearrangement joins TRBV9 to TRBJ2-5; no firm D call. The CDR3 is made up of 13 amino acids. V was clipped by 2 bases and J by 0 bases, with 5 bases between them. Germline CDR1 SGDLS, CDR2 YYNGEE. The chain's CDR3 is CASSVGYQETQYF. DNA of the CDR3: TGTGCCAGCAGCGTTGGATACCAAGAGACCCAGTACTTC.

V gene TRBV4-1 combines with J gene TRBJ2-1; D call uncertain. CDR1 is MGHRA, CDR2 YSYEKL, per germline. This CDR3 has 15 amino acids. V was shortened by 2 bases and J by 0 bases, with 8 bases between the two germline ends. The CDR3 loop is CASSQLVSSYNEQFF. The CDR3 DNA reads as TGCGCCAGCAGCCAATTGGTAAGCTCCTACAATGAGCAGTTCTTC.

This rearrangement joins TRBV5-1 to TRBJ1-6; D might be TRBD1 (5 bases). This CDR3 spans 15 amino acids. Germline V lookup: CDR1 SGHRS, CDR2 YFSETQ. V was trimmed by 2 bases and J by 7 bases, leaving 13 bases between them. The CDR3 DNA reads TGCGCCAGCAGCTTTGGGGCGGGAGACAATTCACCCCTCCACTTT. Translation gives CASSFGAGDNSPLHF.

This chain uses TRBV12-3 or TRBV12-4 with TRBJ2-3, with unresolved D. The germline V and J ends were trimmed by 1 base and 13 bases, with 12 bases remaining between them. CDR3 length: 12 amino acids. The CDR3 coding sequence is TGTGCCAGCAGTTTAGTAAGCGACTCTGAGTATTTT. The encoded protein is CASSLVSDSEYF.

This clonotype appeared a few times. The V and J genes are TRBV12-3 or TRBV12-4 and TRBJ1-1; 8 bases are a match to TRBD1. Losses at the gene ends were 4 bases for V and 6 bases for J; bases not matched to a gene: 7. This CDR3 spans 14 amino acids. The CDR3 is CASSSARTGPEAFF. The CDR3 DNA reads as TGTGCCAGCAGTTCGGCTCGGACAGGGCCTGAAGCTTTCTTT.

This clonotype was counted a few times. This sequence joins TRBV23-1 and TRBJ2-4; weak D call: TRBD1 (7 bases). TRBV23-1 is an ORF; its function is uncertain. V was cut by 9 bases and J by 3 bases, with 15 bases left in between. The CDR3 contains 14 residues. In nucleotides, the CDR3 is TGCGCCAGGACGGAGGGACAGATCAAAAACATTCAGTACTTC. It yields the protein CARTEGQIKNIQYF.

This sequence joins TRBV7-2 and TRBJ1-1, with no clear D. CDR3 length: 14 amino acids. Between the trimmed V and J ends, which lost 5 bases and 0 bases, there was a span of 10 bases. Germline CDR1 and CDR2: SGHTA and FQGNSA. CDR3 amino acids: CASSPVSMNTEAFF. In DNA, the CDR3 is TGTGCCAGCAGCCCGGTGTCGATGAACACTGAAGCTTTCTTT.

This clonotype has ten or more counts. The chain has TRBV10-3 and TRBJ2-5; D gene ambiguous. Germline CDR1 is ENHRY and CDR2 is SYGVKD. Trimming took off 2 bases at V and 2 bases at J, with 6 bases between the two ends. There are 13 residues in the CDR3. This CDR3 reads CAISERVQETQYF. DNA for the CDR3: TGTGCCATCAGTGAGAGGGTACAAGAGACCCAGTACTTC.

This sequence joins TRBV7-3 and TRBJ2-1; D is uncertain. CDR1 SGHTA and CDR2 FQGTGA come from the germline V gene. V lost 5 bases and J lost 2, with 7 bases in between. The CDR3 has 13 amino acids. The CDR3 DNA reads as TGTGCCAGCAGCGCCGACACCTACAATGAGCAGTTCTTC. Encoded protein: CASSADTYNEQFF.

This clonotype was seen repeatedly, ten times or more. This chain joins TRBV4-1 and TRBJ1-1; tentatively, D is TRBD1 (6 bases). Germline values: CDR1 MGHRA, CDR2 YSYEKL. Trimming pared 4 bases from V and 1 base from J, leaving 10 bases between. The CDR3 is 14 residues long. This CDR3 is CASSRQEANTEAFF. The DNA for the CDR3 is TGCGCCAGCAGCCGACAGGAAGCGAACACTGAAGCTTTCTTT.